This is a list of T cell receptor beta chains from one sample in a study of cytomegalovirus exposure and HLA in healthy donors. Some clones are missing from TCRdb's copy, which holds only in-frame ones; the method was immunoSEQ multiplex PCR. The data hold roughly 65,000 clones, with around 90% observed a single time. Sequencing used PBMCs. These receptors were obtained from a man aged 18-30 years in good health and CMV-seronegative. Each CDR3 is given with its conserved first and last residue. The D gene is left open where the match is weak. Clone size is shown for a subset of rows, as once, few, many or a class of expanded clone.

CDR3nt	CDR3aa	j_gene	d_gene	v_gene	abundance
TGCGCCAGCACCGGGACTAGCGGCTCCTACGAGCAGTACTTC	CASTGTSGSYEQYF	TRBJ2-7	TRBD2	TRBV5-1	.
TGTGCCAGCAGTTCGGGCAGCCCTAGCGGTCCGCGGGAGACCCAGTACTTC	CASSSGSPSGPRETQYF	TRBJ2-5	TRBD2	TRBV27	once
TGTGCCAGCAGCTTAGACGTAGACATGAACACTGAAGCTTTCTTT	CASSLDVDMNTEAFF	TRBJ1-1	.	TRBV13	.
TGTGCCAGCAGCCAATCTTACTCTAGCGGGGACACCGGGGAGCTGTTTTTT	CASSQSYSSGDTGELFF	TRBJ2-2	TRBD2	TRBV7-9	.
TGTGCCAGCAGACCGGGACAGTGGGTGGTTTTTTTCTTT	CASRPGQWVVFFF	TRBJ1-1	TRBD1	TRBV28	.
TGTGCCAGCAGTTACTCGAGCGGTCGAGGGAGGTATGGCTACACCTTC	CASSYSSGRGRYGYTF	TRBJ1-2	.	TRBV6-5	.
TGCAGCGCCATACAGGGGATGGGTGGAAACACCATATATTTT	CSAIQGMGGNTIYF	TRBJ1-3	TRBD1	TRBV29-1	.
TGTGCCAGAAGCTTGGGACTAGCCTACAATGAGCAGTTCTTC	CARSLGLAYNEQFF	TRBJ2-1	.	TRBV5-3	once
TGTGCCAGCAGCTTAGCCGGTAACACTGAAGCTTTCTTT	CASSLAGNTEAFF	TRBJ1-1	.	TRBV11-2	.
TGTGCCAGCAGCCCGAGACAGTTCAATGAGCAGTTCTTC	CASSPRQFNEQFF	TRBJ2-1	.	TRBV6-6	.
TGTGCCAGCAGTTTGCGACTAGCAACAGATACGCAGTATTTT	CASSLRLATDTQYF	TRBJ2-3	TRBD2	TRBV28	.
TGTGCCTGGAGTACCGGGTTACAAGAGACCCAGTACTTC	CAWSTGLQETQYF	TRBJ2-5	.	TRBV30	.
TGTGCCAGCAGTGAGGTTCGGGAAGCTTTCTTT	CASSEVREAFF	TRBJ1-1	.	TRBV6-6	.
TGTGCCAGCAGTAGACAGGGGACCACTGGGGCCAACGTCCTGACTTTC	CASSRQGTTGANVLTF	TRBJ2-6	TRBD1	TRBV6-6	once
TGCAGCGTCCGCGGGGGTTTGAACACTGAAGCTTTCTTT	CSVRGGLNTEAFF	TRBJ1-1	.	TRBV29-1	.
TGTGCCAGAAGCTTGGGTGGCAGGGAGGTACGGAGCAATCAGCCCCAGCATTTT	CARSLGGREVRSNQPQHF	TRBJ1-5	.	TRBV5-3	.
TGTGCCAGCAGTGCGGGAGGGCCCTACAATGAGCAGTTCTTC	CASSAGGPYNEQFF	TRBJ2-1	TRBD2	TRBV6-4	.
TGCGCCAGCAGCCACCCCCGGGGCTCTGGGGCCAACGTCCTGACTTTC	CASSHPRGSGANVLTF	TRBJ2-6	.	TRBV4-3	.
TGTGCCAGCAGTGACCTGGGACAGGGAGGTGGCATTCAGTACTTC	CASSDLGQGGGIQYF	TRBJ2-4	TRBD1	TRBV6-1	few
TGTGCCAGCAGCCTAAATCCCTACGAGCAGTACTTC	CASSLNPYEQYF	TRBJ2-7	.	TRBV11-2	.
TGTGCCAGCAGTTTGCGAGCCGGGGAGCTGTTTTTT	CASSLRAGELFF	TRBJ2-2	.	TRBV28	.
TGCGCCAGCAGCCCTCGACCGGGGATCCTCGCGGGAGAGACCCAGTACTTC	CASSPRPGILAGETQYF	TRBJ2-5	.	TRBV4-3	once
TGTGCCAGTAGACTACAGGGCTATGGTCCCTACGAGCAGTACTTC	CASRLQGYGPYEQYF	TRBJ2-7	.	TRBV19	once
TGTGCCAGCAGCTTATTAGAAGGCAGGGCGGCTGAAAAACTGTTTTTT	CASSLLEGRAAEKLFF	TRBJ1-4	.	TRBV7-9	.
TGTGCCAGCAGTTTATGGCTAGCGGGAGGGCAAGAGACCCAGTACTTC	CASSLWLAGGQETQYF	TRBJ2-5	TRBD2	TRBV28	.
TGTGCCAGTAGTCCTCCCGACGGTAGCGGGAGACCCTACGAGCAGTACTTC	CASSPPDGSGRPYEQYF	TRBJ2-7	TRBD2	TRBV19	.